The 7 T cell receptor beta chains in this list originate from one sample, sequenced in a study of T cells in Graves' hyperthyroidism and ophthalmopathy. TCR beta CDR3 sequences were amplified from RNA transcripts. TCR CDR3 underwent first-round RT-PCR with the HTBI primer set. TCRdb reprocessed the multiplex PCR reads with MiXCR, giving one entry per CDR3 protein. The sample includes hundreds of thousands of distinct CDR3 sequences, around 15% of them seen just once. Sequenced input: blood. The source is a woman younger than 45 with Graves' hyperthyroidism.

This clonotype was counted between two and nine times. V usage is TRBV29-1 and J usage is TRBJ2-7; D is perhaps TRBD2 (5 bases). Per germline, CDR1 SQVTM and CDR2 ANQGSEA. The ends were cut back, 1 base at V and 0 bases at J, with 10 bases in the middle. The CDR3 runs to 14 residues. CDR3 sequence reads: CSVEGAGPSYEQYF. In DNA form, the CDR3 reads TGCAGCGTTGAAGGGGCGGGTCCCTCCTACGAGCAGTACTTC.

The chain is built from TRBV27 and TRBJ1-1, with D possibly matching TRBD1 (5 bases). The CDR3 is made up of 17 amino acids. The germline CDR1 and CDR2 sequences are MNHEY and SMNVEV (reference sequence). The V and J ends lost 5 bases and 4 bases respectively, with 23 bases between them. The CDR3 sequence: CASSPLSGSLGGTEAFF. In DNA form, the CDR3 reads TGTGCCAGCAGTCCACTGAGTGGGAGTTTGGGGGGCACTGAAGCTTTCTTT.

This clonotype was found many times. The chain recombines TRBV20-1 with TRBJ2-5, with D possibly being TRBD2 (6 bases). The V end was cut by 4 bases, the J end by 5 bases, with 14 bases between. The CDR3 totals 13 residues. The germline gives CDR1 DFQATT, CDR2 SNEGSKA (reference sequence). The CDR3 sequence is CSATSGGTETQYF. In DNA form, the CDR3 reads TGCAGTGCTACTAGTGGCGGGACTGAGACCCAGTACTTC.

This clonotype appeared a few times. The V call is TRBV28, the J call TRBJ2-7; 10 positions agree with TRBD1. CDR3 size: 14 residues. Germline V gene data show CDR1 as MDHEN and CDR2 as SYDVKM. V trimming: 10 bases; J trimming: 5 bases; junction bases outside the gene matches: 11. DNA of the CDR3: TGTGCCATATCCTGGACAGGGGGTGTGGACGAGCAGTACTTC. Translation: CAISWTGGVDEQYF.

Regarding this clonotype: A read error may account for a junction end that differs from germline. The chain joins TRBV20-1 to TRBJ2-7; D may be TRBD1 (6 bases). Germline CDR1 DFQATT, CDR2 SNEGSKA (reference sequence). The CDR3 runs to 14 residues. The CDR3 nucleotides read TGCAGTGCTAGACCCCGGGTACAGGGATACGAGCAGTGCTTC. Amino acids: CSARPRVQGYEQCF.

V gene TRBV5-5 combines with J gene TRBJ2-5; D remains unclear. Trimming took 0 bases from V and 5 from J, leaving 11 bases between them. The CDR3 loop spans 14 amino acids. Germline V gives CDR1 SGHKS, CDR2 YYEKEE (reference sequence). The CDR3 protein is CASSLVFSSETQYF. CDR3 DNA sequence: TGTGCCAGCAGCTTGGTTTTTAGCTCCGAGACCCAGTACTTC. Full variable domain (outside the CDR3, taken from reference TRBV5-5 and TRBJ2-5): DAGVTQSPTHLIKTRGQQVTLRCSPISGHKSVSWYQQVLGQGPQFIFQYYEKEERGRGNFPDRFSARQFPNYSSELNVNALLLGDSALYLCASSLVFSSETQYFGPGTRLLVL.

This sequence joins TRBV5-4 and TRBJ1-4, with 12 bases that match TRBD1. This CDR3 has 15 amino acids. Germline V gives CDR1 SGHNT, CDR2 YYREEE (reference sequence). V was pared by 3 bases and J by 8 bases, with 5 bases of the junction left unmatched. The CDR3 DNA sequence: TGTGCCAGCAGCTCCGGGACAGGGGGCGAAGAAAAACTGTTTTTT. Translating it yields CASSSGTGGEEKLFF.